One and the same sample provided the 8 T cell receptor beta chains below, sequenced in a study of cytomegalovirus exposure and HLA in healthy donors. With 60 Vbeta and 13 Jbeta primers, the PCR was carried out. Sequenced by immunoSEQ multiplex PCR; TCRdb stores in-frame clones only, minus some. This listing includes 70,000 or so clones. Sequencing input: PBMCs. The source of these receptors is a man between 35 and 55 years old in good health and CMV-seronegative.

The chain employs TRBV19 and TRBJ1-4; 8 positions match TRBD1. Germline lookup yields CDR1 LNHDA and CDR2 SQIVND (reference sequence). CDR3 length: 15 residues. V shed 5 bases and J 5 bases; nucleotides not matched to a gene: 7. Here the CDR3 reads CASSPRQGSNEKLFF. CDR3 nucleotide sequence: TGTGCCAGTAGTCCACGACAGGGGTCGAATGAAAAACTGTTTTTT.

The V gene is TRBV18, the J gene TRBJ2-7, with 8 bases fitting TRBD2. After removal of 3 bases from V and 3 bases from J, the junction contained 7 bases not matched to a gene. This CDR3 spans 15 amino acids. The germline gives CDR1 KGHSH, CDR2 LQKENI. CDR3 region: CASSPTSGELYEQYF. The CDR3 nucleotides are TGTGCCAGCTCACCTACTAGCGGTGAACTCTACGAGCAGTACTTC.

The chain employs TRBV11-3 and TRBJ2-2; TRBD1 might be the D (5 bases). Germline values: CDR1 SGHNT, CDR2 YENEEA. The CDR3 spans 12 residues. The V end lost 6 bases, the J end lost 6 bases, and 8 bases lay between the germline ends. CDR3 nucleotide sequence: TGTGCCAGCAGGGGGCAGGCCGGGGAGCTGTTTTTT. Its protein product is CASRGQAGELFF.

The chain employs TRBV11-2 and TRBJ2-7, with a possible D match to TRBD1 (6 bases). Germline V gene lookup returns CDR1 SGHAT and CDR2 FQNNGV. V was clipped by 0 bases and J by 1 base, with 10 bases between them. The CDR3 spans 15 residues. The CDR3 DNA is TGTGCCAGCAGCTTAGAGGGACACCTATCCTACGAGCAGTACTTC. It encodes CASSLEGHLSYEQYF.

In DNA, the CDR3 is TGTGCCAGCAGGGAGGTTCTGGGGCCCCAGCATTTT. Residues: CASREVLGPQHF. This rearrangement joins TRBV6-5 to TRBJ1-5; D uncertain. V gave up 6 bases and J gave up 9 bases, with 12 bases separating them. The CDR3 has 12 amino acids. Germline CDR1 is MNHEY and CDR2 is SVGAGI.

The V gene is TRBV5-1, the J gene TRBJ1-5, with D unresolved. The V and J ends lost 0 bases and 7 bases respectively, with 8 bases between them. The CDR3 has 13 residues. Germline CDR1 reads SGHRS; CDR2 reads YFSETQ. DNA for the CDR3: TGCGCCAGCAGCTTGGCCCCGGGACAGCCCCAGCATTTT. Translation: CASSLAPGQPQHF.

V gene TRBV19 combines with J gene TRBJ1-1; no clear D. The germline gives CDR1 LNHDA, CDR2 SQIVND (reference sequence). V gave up 7 bases and J gave up 0 bases, with 15 bases separating them. This CDR3 has 15 residues. Here the CDR3 reads CASTGRTDVNTEAFF. CDR3 DNA sequence: TGTGCCAGTACCGGAAGGACTGACGTGAACACTGAAGCTTTCTTT.

The chain has TRBV28 and TRBJ1-6; D is perhaps TRBD1 (6 bases). This CDR3 has 14 amino acids. V lost 4 bases to trimming and J lost 5 bases, with 9 bases between them. Per germline, CDR1 MDHEN and CDR2 SYDVKM. CDR3 loop: CASSSPGDNSPLHF. CDR3 nucleotides: TGTGCCAGCAGTTCCCCAGGGGATAATTCACCCCTCCACTTT. The full variable domain, in which reference TRBV28 and TRBJ1-6 provide the parts outside the CDR3, is DVKVTQSSRYLVKRTGEKVFLECVQDMDHENMFWYRQDPGLGLRLIYFSYDVKMKEKGDIPEGYSVSREKKERFSLILESASTNQTSMYLCASSSPGDNSPLHFGNGTRLTVT.